Listed below are T cell receptor beta chains from one sample, sequenced in a study of blood T cell repertoires in COVID-19. Profiling relied on immunoSEQ multiplex PCR, and the TCRdb table lists in-frame clones only, not all of them. Seen here are about 43,000 clones, approximately 88% observed once, and the top ten hold 15%. Sequencing was performed on peripheral blood. The receptor set was obtained from a man aged 55 to 70 with active COVID-19. CDR3s include the opening cysteine and the closing phenylalanine or tryptophan. The order of the fields is J gene, D gene, clone size, V gene, CDR3 protein, CDR3 DNA. A D gene is named only where the DNA matches it firmly. Not all rows give a size; the values are once, few, many and, for expanded clones, a class.

j_gene: TRBJ2-5
d_gene: TRBD2
abundance: NA
v_gene: TRBV3-1/TRBV3-2
CDR3aa: CASSQVVGTSGVKETQYF
CDR3nt: TGTGCCAGCAGCCAAGTAGTTGGGACTAGCGGGGTCAAAGAGACCCAGTACTTC

j_gene: TRBJ2-1
d_gene: TRBD2
abundance: NA
v_gene: TRBV5-1
CDR3aa: CASSLSKREPYNEQFF
CDR3nt: TGCGCCAGCAGCTTGAGCAAGCGGGAGCCCTACAATGAGCAGTTCTTC

j_gene: TRBJ2-3
d_gene: NA
abundance: NA
v_gene: TRBV11-3
CDR3aa: CASSLGGESSTDTQYF
CDR3nt: TGTGCCAGCAGCTTAGGTGGAGAGTCTAGCACAGATACGCAGTATTTT

j_gene: TRBJ1-4
d_gene: NA
abundance: NA
v_gene: TRBV6-2/TRBV6-3
CDR3aa: CASSYSSTDAGTEKLFF
CDR3nt: TGTGCCAGCAGTTACTCATCGACAGACGCGGGGACCGAAAAACTGTTTTTT

j_gene: TRBJ1-6
d_gene: NA
abundance: NA
v_gene: TRBV7-9
CDR3aa: CASRGGGGPLHF
CDR3nt: TGTGCCAGCCGCGGGGGCGGAGGGCCCCTCCACTTT

j_gene: TRBJ2-7
d_gene: NA
abundance: NA
v_gene: TRBV6-2/TRBV6-3
CDR3aa: CASSPSPTWYEQYF
CDR3nt: TGTGCCAGCAGCCCGTCCCCGACATGGTACGAGCAGTACTTC

j_gene: TRBJ2-3
d_gene: TRBD2
abundance: NA
v_gene: TRBV9
CDR3aa: CASSVSAGGRTDTQYF
CDR3nt: TGTGCCAGCAGCGTATCGGCGGGGGGCCGCACAGATACGCAGTATTTT

j_gene: TRBJ1-6
d_gene: TRBD1
abundance: few
v_gene: TRBV27
CDR3aa: CASSPDRVRSPLHF
CDR3nt: TGTGCCAGCAGTCCTGACAGGGTCCGATCACCCCTCCACTTT

j_gene: TRBJ2-1
d_gene: NA
abundance: NA
v_gene: TRBV7-9
CDR3aa: CASSSRQASYNEQFF
CDR3nt: TGTGCCAGCAGCTCGAGACAGGCTTCGTACAATGAGCAGTTCTTC

j_gene: TRBJ1-1
d_gene: NA
abundance: once
v_gene: TRBV7-9
CDR3aa: CASSLQSMNTEAFF
CDR3nt: TGTGCCAGCAGCTTACAGTCCATGAACACTGAAGCTTTCTTT

j_gene: TRBJ1-4
d_gene: TRBD1
abundance: NA
v_gene: TRBV6-2/TRBV6-3
CDR3aa: CASSLSRTGDATNEKLFF
CDR3nt: TGTGCCAGCAGTTTGTCGCGGACAGGGGATGCAACTAATGAAAAACTGTTTTTT

j_gene: TRBJ2-7
d_gene: TRBD1
abundance: NA
v_gene: TRBV19
CDR3aa: CASSFTGTGIRYEQYF
CDR3nt: TGTGCCAGTAGTTTTACCGGGACAGGGATTCGTTACGAGCAGTACTTC

j_gene: TRBJ2-7
d_gene: NA
abundance: NA
v_gene: TRBV4-1
CDR3aa: CASSLGTTTSYEQYF
CDR3nt: TGCGCCAGCAGCCTAGGGACAACTACTTCCTACGAGCAGTACTTC

j_gene: TRBJ2-7
d_gene: TRBD1
abundance: NA
v_gene: TRBV12-5
CDR3aa: CASGTGTGPSYEQYF
CDR3nt: TGTGCTAGTGGAACGGGGACAGGCCCATCCTACGAGCAGTACTTC

j_gene: TRBJ2-1
d_gene: TRBD2
abundance: NA
v_gene: TRBV6-2/TRBV6-3
CDR3aa: CASSFSGGGYNEQFF
CDR3nt: TGTGCCAGCAGCTTTAGCGGGGGAGGCTACAATGAGCAGTTCTTC

j_gene: TRBJ2-1
d_gene: TRBD2
abundance: NA
v_gene: TRBV5-4
CDR3aa: CASSLEASGGFYNEQFF
CDR3nt: TGTGCCAGCAGCTTGGAAGCTAGCGGGGGCTTCTACAATGAGCAGTTCTTC

j_gene: TRBJ2-3
d_gene: TRBD2
abundance: NA
v_gene: TRBV6-2/TRBV6-3
CDR3aa: CASSNIKTSGGALADTQYF
CDR3nt: TGTGCCAGCAGCAACATCAAGACTAGCGGGGGGGCCTTGGCAGATACGCAGTATTTT

j_gene: TRBJ1-6
d_gene: NA
abundance: NA
v_gene: TRBV2
CDR3aa: CASSEGPGSPLHF
CDR3nt: TGTGCCAGCAGTGAAGGGCCGGGTTCACCCCTCCACTTT

j_gene: TRBJ2-5
d_gene: NA
abundance: NA
v_gene: TRBV6-2/TRBV6-3
CDR3aa: CASSLGETQYF
CDR3nt: TGTGCCAGCAGTCTAGGCGAGACCCAGTACTTC

j_gene: TRBJ2-1
d_gene: NA
abundance: NA
v_gene: TRBV18
CDR3aa: CASSPKTDFEQFF
CDR3nt: TGTGCCAGCTCACCAAAGACAGACTTTGAGCAGTTCTTC

j_gene: TRBJ2-5
d_gene: TRBD1
abundance: NA
v_gene: TRBV28
CDR3aa: CASSPGTGNQYF
CDR3nt: TGTGCCAGCAGTCCCGGGACAGGGAACCAGTACTTC

j_gene: TRBJ2-7
d_gene: TRBD1
abundance: NA
v_gene: TRBV18
CDR3aa: CASSRTGQGSAEQYF
CDR3nt: TGTGCCAGCTCACGTACCGGACAGGGCTCGGCGGAGCAGTACTTC

j_gene: TRBJ2-2
d_gene: TRBD1
abundance: NA
v_gene: TRBV5-1
CDR3aa: CASSRRQGADTGELFF
CDR3nt: TGCGCCAGCAGCAGACGACAGGGGGCGGACACCGGGGAGCTGTTTTTT

j_gene: TRBJ1-2
d_gene: NA
abundance: NA
v_gene: TRBV7-3
CDR3aa: CASSLTGRAGYTF
CDR3nt: TGTGCCAGCAGCTTAACAGGGAGGGCTGGCTACACCTTC

j_gene: TRBJ1-6
d_gene: NA
abundance: NA
v_gene: TRBV6-2/TRBV6-3
CDR3aa: CASSYSYSYNSPLHF
CDR3nt: TGTGCCAGCAGTTATTCCTACTCCTATAATTCACCCCTCCACTTT

j_gene: TRBJ2-5
d_gene: TRBD2
abundance: once
v_gene: TRBV13
CDR3aa: CASSSPAGGAETQYF
CDR3nt: TGTGCCAGCAGCTCCCCAGCGGGAGGAGCGGAGACCCAGTACTTC

j_gene: TRBJ2-3
d_gene: TRBD2
abundance: once
v_gene: TRBV2
CDR3aa: CASSEAGGGVDTQYF
CDR3nt: TGTGCCAGCAGTGAAGCCGGGGGGGGCGTAGATACGCAGTATTTT

j_gene: TRBJ2-1
d_gene: TRBD1
abundance: NA
v_gene: TRBV28
CDR3aa: CASHGSWDRGRDEQFF
CDR3nt: TGTGCCAGCCATGGGTCCTGGGACAGGGGGCGAGATGAGCAGTTCTTC

j_gene: TRBJ2-3
d_gene: TRBD2
abundance: NA
v_gene: TRBV18
CDR3aa: CASSPPGLAGGDTQYF
CDR3nt: TGTGCCAGCTCACCACCGGGGCTAGCGGGGGGAGATACGCAGTATTTT

j_gene: TRBJ2-3
d_gene: NA
abundance: NA
v_gene: TRBV10-3
CDR3aa: CAISEGRVVTDTQYF
CDR3nt: TGTGCCATCAGTGAGGGCAGGGTAGTGACAGATACGCAGTATTTT

j_gene: TRBJ2-5
d_gene: TRBD2
abundance: NA
v_gene: TRBV3-1/TRBV3-2
CDR3aa: CASSHRLTSGQETQYF
CDR3nt: TGTGCCAGCAGCCACCGACTGACTAGCGGGCAAGAGACCCAGTACTTC

j_gene: TRBJ2-3
d_gene: NA
abundance: NA
v_gene: TRBV11-2
CDR3aa: CASSPQYPSTDTQYF
CDR3nt: TGTGCCAGCAGCCCACAGTATCCTAGCACAGATACGCAGTATTTT

j_gene: TRBJ1-1
d_gene: NA
abundance: once
v_gene: TRBV7-2
CDR3aa: CASSQRQILNTEAFF
CDR3nt: TGTGCCAGCAGCCAAAGACAGATTCTGAACACTGAAGCTTTCTTT

j_gene: TRBJ1-5
d_gene: NA
abundance: NA
v_gene: TRBV19
CDR3aa: CASSIIRKGFDQPQHF
CDR3nt: TGTGCCAGTAGTATTATCAGGAAGGGGTTCGATCAGCCCCAGCATTTT

j_gene: TRBJ2-3
d_gene: TRBD2
abundance: NA
v_gene: TRBV15
CDR3aa: CATSSAWAGGFTDTQYF
CDR3nt: TGTGCCACCAGCAGTGCTTGGGCGGGGGGGTTCACAGATACGCAGTATTTT

j_gene: TRBJ2-1
d_gene: NA
abundance: once
v_gene: TRBV3-1/TRBV3-2
CDR3aa: CASSRPRDSYNEQFF
CDR3nt: TGTGCCAGCAGCCGCCCACGAGACTCCTACAATGAGCAGTTCTTC

j_gene: TRBJ2-1
d_gene: NA
abundance: NA
v_gene: TRBV3-1/TRBV3-2
CDR3aa: CASSQDRGTASDNEQFF
CDR3nt: TGTGCCAGCAGCCAAGATAGGGGGACCGCCAGTGACAATGAGCAGTTCTTC

j_gene: TRBJ1-6
d_gene: NA
abundance: NA
v_gene: TRBV4-1
CDR3aa: CASSQDLGVWSPLHF
CDR3nt: TGCGCCAGCAGCCAAGATCTAGGGGTTTGGTCACCCCTCCACTTT

j_gene: TRBJ2-4
d_gene: NA
abundance: NA
v_gene: TRBV15
CDR3aa: CATRDSQIAKNIQYF
CDR3nt: TGTGCCACCCGGGACTCACAGATAGCCAAAAACATTCAGTACTTC

j_gene: TRBJ1-6
d_gene: NA
abundance: NA
v_gene: TRBV4-1
CDR3aa: CASSQEITGYNSPLHF
CDR3nt: TGCGCCAGCAGCCAAGAAATCACAGGTTATAATTCACCCCTCCACTTT

j_gene: TRBJ1-2
d_gene: NA
abundance: NA
v_gene: TRBV28
CDR3aa: CASRDRSNYGYTF
CDR3nt: TGTGCCAGCAGGGACAGATCTAACTATGGCTACACCTTC

j_gene: TRBJ2-3
d_gene: NA
abundance: NA
v_gene: TRBV11-3
CDR3aa: CASSLEAYPTDTQYF
CDR3nt: TGTGCCAGCAGCTTAGAAGCCTACCCCACAGATACGCAGTATTTT

j_gene: TRBJ1-4
d_gene: NA
abundance: NA
v_gene: TRBV5-1
CDR3aa: CASSLEGRGAEKLFF
CDR3nt: TGCGCCAGCAGCTTGGAGGGCAGGGGTGCTGAAAAACTGTTTTTT

j_gene: TRBJ2-3
d_gene: TRBD2
abundance: NA
v_gene: TRBV10-1
CDR3aa: CASSEVSSGRAQDTQYF
CDR3nt: TGCGCCAGCAGTGAGGTGTCTAGCGGGAGGGCTCAAGATACGCAGTATTTT

j_gene: TRBJ1-4
d_gene: NA
abundance: NA
v_gene: TRBV18
CDR3aa: CASSPLEVTQGPNEKLFF
CDR3nt: TGTGCCAGCTCACCACTCGAAGTTACACAGGGACCTAATGAAAAACTGTTTTTT

j_gene: TRBJ2-1
d_gene: NA
abundance: once
v_gene: TRBV7-9
CDR3aa: CASSLRSEGEQFF
CDR3nt: TGTGCCAGCAGCTTAAGGTCAGAGGGTGAGCAGTTCTTC

j_gene: TRBJ1-1
d_gene: TRBD1
abundance: NA
v_gene: TRBV9
CDR3aa: CASSNTGGRAEAFF
CDR3nt: TGTGCCAGCAGTAACACAGGGGGCAGGGCTGAAGCTTTCTTT

j_gene: TRBJ1-5
d_gene: NA
abundance: NA
v_gene: TRBV7-9
CDR3aa: CASSLAVANQPQHF
CDR3nt: TGTGCCAGCAGCTTAGCAGTAGCAAATCAGCCCCAGCATTTT